The 25 T cell receptor beta chains below were found in one sample sequenced in a study of cytomegalovirus exposure and HLA in healthy donors. In the PCR, 60 Vbeta and 13 Jbeta primers were used. The protocol was immunoSEQ multiplex PCR, while the TCRdb copy is restricted to in-frame clones and leaves out a portion. The sample yields 150,000 to 250,000 clones, approximately 79% seen once. The specimen was PBMCs. These receptors were collected from a young woman in good health and CMV-seropositive.

The chain recombines TRBV4-1 with TRBJ2-7; 8 bases map to TRBD2. Germline-derived CDR1 and CDR2 are MGHRA and YSYEKL. J lost 2 bases, V lost 1 base, and 4 bases had no gene match. The CDR3 spans 15 residues. The CDR3 spells CASSQGAGAPYEQYF. The DNA for the CDR3 is TGCGCCAGCAGCCAAGGAGCGGGGGCGCCCTACGAGCAGTACTTC.

The rearrangement joins TRBV29-1 to TRBJ2-5; D unclear. The closer fit of TRBJ2-7 to the DNA end suggests the J call may be wrong. The germline gives CDR1 SQVTM, CDR2 ANQGSEA. This CDR3 region has 11 residues. CDR3 nucleotides: TGCAGCGTGTCAATTAACTACGAGCAGTACTTC. This encodes CSVSINYEQYF.

This rearrangement joins TRBV7-6 to TRBJ2-5, with TRBD2 matching over 7 bases. The J segment lost 4 bases and the V segment lost 1 base, leaving 9 bases of the junction unmatched. The CDR3 contains 16 residues. Germline V lookup: CDR1 SGHVS, CDR2 FNYEAQ. CDR3 bases: TGTGCCAGCAGCTTAGAGGGGTTGGGAGGGGCAGAGACCCAGTACTTC. This codes for CASSLEGLGGAETQYF.

The rearrangement uses TRBV11-2 and TRBJ2-5, with D perhaps TRBD1 (5 bases). This CDR3 has 14 residues. V lost 8 bases, J lost 2 bases, and 15 bases lay in between. Germline assignment: CDR1 SGHAT and CDR2 FQNNGV. CDR3 loop: CASSVGQYQETQYF. CDR3 bases: TGTGCCAGCTCAGTGGGGCAGTATCAAGAGACCCAGTACTTC. The variable domain in full, completed from reference TRBV11-2 and TRBJ2-5, reads EAGVAQSPRYKIIEKRQSVAFWCNPISGHATLYWYQQILGQGPKLLIQFQNNGVVDDSQLPKDRFSAERLKGVDSTLKIQPAKLEDSAVYLCASSVGQYQETQYFGPGTRLLVL.

The genes are TRBV4-2 and TRBJ2-6; 9 bases are shared with TRBD1. Germline trimming cut 5 bases from V and 4 bases from J; bases unmatched to any gene: 0. Germline V gene data show CDR1 as LGHNA and CDR2 as YNFKEQ. The CDR3 length is 14 residues. The CDR3 DNA reads TGTGCCAGCAGCGGGACAGGGGGGGCCAACGTCCTGACTTTC. Protein: CASSGTGGANVLTF.

The V gene is TRBV29-1, the J gene TRBJ2-1, with TRBD2 identical over 10 bases. In germline, CDR1 is SQVTM, CDR2 ANQGSEA. CDR3 size: 18 residues. V was pared by 0 bases and J by 5 bases, with 13 bases of the junction left unmatched. The CDR3 sequence: CSVEDSGPGLALNNEQFF. In DNA form, the CDR3 reads TGCAGCGTTGAAGACTCGGGTCCGGGACTAGCGCTGAACAATGAGCAGTTCTTC.

J is TRBJ2-3 and V is TRBV5-8; TRBD2 matches 8 bases. The CDR3 totals 17 residues. Germline loops: CDR1 SGHTS, CDR2 YDEGEE. V trimming: 0 bases; J trimming: 0 bases; junction bases outside the gene matches: 6. This chain's CDR3 is CASSLGTSGPSTDTQYF. CDR3 nucleotide sequence: TGTGCCAGCAGCTTGGGAACTAGCGGCCCCAGCACAGATACGCAGTATTTT.

The rearrangement joins TRBV7-7 to TRBJ2-5; D uncertain. Trimming pared 1 base from V and 1 base from J, leaving 4 bases between. The length of the CDR3 is 13 residues. In germline, CDR1 is SSHAT, CDR2 FNYEAQ (reference sequence). The CDR3 protein is CASSLGSQETQYF. The CDR3 DNA reads TGTGCCAGCAGCTTAGGGAGCCAAGAGACCCAGTACTTC.

V is TRBV18 and J is TRBJ1-1; the match to TRBD1 covers 7 bases. Per the germline V gene, CDR1 is KGHSH and CDR2 is LQKENI. V trimming: 4 bases; J trimming: 7 bases; junction bases outside the gene matches: 18. There are 17 residues in the CDR3. The CDR3 DNA reads as TGTGCCAGCTCACGGACTTTAACAGGGGACCCAAATAGTGAAGCTTTCTTT. Its translation: CASSRTLTGDPNSEAFF.

The V and J genes are TRBV5-5 and TRBJ2-3, with 8 bases aligning to TRBD2. Germline loops: CDR1 SGHKS, CDR2 YYEKEE (reference sequence). The CDR3 consists of 17 residues. With 0 bases clipped from V and 4 bases from J, the junction kept 10 bases outside the gene matches. CDR3 DNA sequence: TGTGCCAGCAGCTTGGCCCCGTTTAGCGGGGTCCCAGATACGCAGTATTTT. Translation gives CASSLAPFSGVPDTQYF.

V usage is TRBV2 and J usage is TRBJ2-3; D remains unclear. Germline assignment: CDR1 SNHLY and CDR2 FYNNEI. V lost 5 bases, J lost 0 bases, and 12 bases lay in between. The CDR3 is made up of 15 amino acids. The CDR3 loop is CASSPDWVSTDTQYF. CDR3 nucleotides: TGTGCCAGCAGTCCTGACTGGGTTAGCACAGATACGCAGTATTTT.

The chain combines TRBV5-4 with TRBJ2-5; 7 positions match TRBD1. Trimming cost V 1 base and J 2 bases; bases outside gene matches: 8. CDR1 is SGHNT and CDR2 is YYREEE in the germline V gene (reference sequence). The length of the CDR3 is 16 residues. For the CDR3, the DNA is TGTGCCAGCAGCTTGTTCGGACAGGTACCTCAAGAGACCCAGTACTTC. It specifies CASSLFGQVPQETQYF. Full variable domain (remainder filled in from reference TRBV5-4 and TRBJ2-5): ETGVTQSPTHLIKTRGQQVTLRCSSQSGHNTVSWYQQALGQGPQFIFQYYREEENGRGNFPPRFSGLQFPNYSSELNVNALELDDSALYLCASSLFGQVPQETQYFGPGTRLLVL.

The CDR3 DNA is TGTGCCAGCTTGGTTCGTAGGAGGACCCTCTCCTACGAGCAGTACTTC. Encoded protein: CASLVRRRTLSYEQYF. The chain uses TRBV2 and TRBJ2-7; tentatively, D is TRBD2 (5 bases). CDR1 SNHLY and CDR2 FYNNEI come from the germline V gene. Trimming left V 8 bases short and J 0 bases short, with 20 bases between. The CDR3 spans 16 residues.

The chain recombines TRBV25-1 with TRBJ1-3; 7 nucleotides match TRBD1. CDR3 length equals 16 residues. Germline lookup yields CDR1 MGHDK and CDR2 SYGVNS. Unmatched junction bases numbered 9, after V lost 5 bases and J lost 2 bases. CDR3 in DNA: TGTGCCAGCAGTACTCTCAGACAGGGCCCTGGAAACACCATATATTTT. Translating it yields CASSTLRQGPGNTIYF.

V gene TRBV5-1 combines with J gene TRBJ2-3; TRBD2 agrees at 11 bases. The CDR3 is made up of 17 amino acids. V gave up 0 bases and J gave up 5 bases; unmatched junction bases: 8. Germline lookup yields CDR1 SGHRS and CDR2 YFSETQ. CDR3 loop: CASSLAYLAGGEDTQYF. CDR3 nucleotide sequence: TGCGCCAGCAGCTTGGCCTATCTAGCGGGGGGAGAAGATACGCAGTATTTT.

The gene calls are TRBV27 and TRBJ1-1; TRBD1 might be the D (5 bases). Trimming removed 1 base at V and 2 bases at J, with 11 bases between. The CDR3 runs to 15 residues. Germline CDR1 and CDR2: MNHEY and SMNVEV (reference sequence). The CDR3 DNA sequence: TGTGCCAGCAGTTTATTGGGCAGGGCTAACACTGAAGCTTTCTTT. The encoded protein is CASSLLGRANTEAFF.

With respect to this clone: The junction departs from germline at one end; a sequencing error may be responsible. This sequence joins TRBV10-3 and TRBJ1-2; perhaps TRBD1 as D (6 bases). The CDR3 sequence is 13 residues long. Germline V CDR1 and CDR2: ENHRY, SYGVKD. In nucleotides, the CDR3 is TGTACCATCGCTGAGGGGGGGGGATATGGCTACACCTTC. Translated, it gives CTIAEGGGYGYTF.

The chain couples TRBV1 to TRBJ1-1; the DNA was not used to check the table's D call, TRBD1. TRBV1 is a known pseudogene. This CDR3 is built from 15 residues. The CDR3 spells CTSSRGQGPGTEAFF. DNA for the CDR3: TGCACCAGCAGCCGCGGACAGGGGCCGGGTACTGAAGCTTTCTTT.

The chain carries TRBV21-1 and TRBJ2-1; the D call TRBD1 from the table was never checked on the DNA. TRBV21-1 is annotated as a pseudogene. CDR3 size: 15 residues. CDR3 loop: CASRNKDRDGNEQFF. The CDR3 nucleotides read TGTGCCAGCCGTAATAAGGACAGGGATGGAAATGAGCAGTTCTTC.

The J gene is TRBJ1-1, the V gene TRBV19, with D tentatively TRBD1 (6 bases). CDR3 length: 14 amino acids. Germline V gene lookup returns CDR1 LNHDA and CDR2 SQIVND (reference sequence). V lost 3 bases and J 4 bases, leaving 12 bases between the germline ends. The CDR3, as DNA: TGTGCCAGTAGTATTCAGGGGACGGCCACTGAAGCTTTCTTT. Translated: CASSIQGTATEAFF.

This clone was picked up a small number of times. This sequence joins TRBV15 and TRBJ2-3; 12 bases map to TRBD2. The germline V gene has CDR1 LNHNV and CDR2 YYDKDF (reference sequence). The CDR3 runs to 16 residues. V shed 0 bases and J 5 bases; nucleotides not matched to a gene: 3. CDR3 protein: CATSRDSSGGEDTQYF. In nucleotides, the CDR3 is TGTGCCACCAGCAGAGATTCTAGCGGGGGGGAAGATACGCAGTATTTT.

This clone was seen a single time. CDR3 sequence (DNA): TGTGCCTGGAGTGTAGGAGACATTCAGTACTTC. It translates to CAWSVGDIQYF. The rearrangement links TRBV30 to TRBJ2-4; no clear D gene. Deletions cut 0 bases from V and 8 bases from J, with 5 bases between. In germline, CDR1 is GTSNPN, CDR2 SVGIG (reference sequence). This CDR3 region has 11 residues.

This chain connects TRBV6-5 to TRBJ2-5; the match to TRBD1 covers 9 bases. CDR1 MNHEY and CDR2 SVGAGI come from the germline V gene. The trim removed 8 bases at V and 3 bases at J, leaving 7 bases unmatched. This CDR3 has 14 amino acids. The CDR3 nucleotides are TGTGCCAGCGTTGGACGGGACAGGGAAGAGACCCAGTACTTC. Protein product: CASVGRDREETQYF.

Here the CDR3 reads CASSLLSPTEAFF. In DNA, the CDR3 is TGTGCCAGCAGCTTACTATCGCCCACTGAAGCTTTCTTT. This chain joins TRBV7-2 and TRBJ1-1; D unclear. Trimming cost V 2 bases and J 4 bases, with 8 bases left between them. Germline V gene sequence: CDR1 SGHTA, CDR2 FQGNSA. This CDR3 comprises 13 residues. Combining the CDR3 with reference TRBV7-2 and TRBJ1-1 gives the whole variable domain GAGVSQSPSNKVTEKGKDVELRCDPISGHTALYWYRQSLGQGLEFLIYFQGNSAPDKSGLPSDRFSAERTGGSVSTLTIQRTQQEDSAVYLCASSLLSPTEAFFGQGTRLTVV.

The chain employs TRBV4-3 and TRBJ1-2, with a tentative D call TRBD1 (6 bases). The CDR3 consists of 15 residues. V was trimmed by 4 bases and J by 5 bases, leaving 17 bases between them. The V gene's germline CDR1 is LGHNA and CDR2 YSLEER. The CDR3 coding sequence is TGCGCCAGCAGCCCCACCGGACAGAATTTTTATGGCTACACCTTC. Encoded protein: CASSPTGQNFYGYTF.